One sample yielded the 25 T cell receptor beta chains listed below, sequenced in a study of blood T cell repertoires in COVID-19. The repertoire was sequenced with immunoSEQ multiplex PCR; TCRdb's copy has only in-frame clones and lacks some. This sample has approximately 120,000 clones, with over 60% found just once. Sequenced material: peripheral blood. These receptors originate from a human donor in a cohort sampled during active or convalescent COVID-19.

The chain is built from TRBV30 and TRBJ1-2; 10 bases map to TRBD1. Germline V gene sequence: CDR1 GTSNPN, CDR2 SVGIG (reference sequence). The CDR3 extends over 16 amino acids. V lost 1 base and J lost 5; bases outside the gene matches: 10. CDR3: CAWSARGQGRAYGYTF. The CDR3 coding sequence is TGTGCCTGGAGTGCCAGGGGACAGGGGAGGGCTTATGGCTACACCTTC.

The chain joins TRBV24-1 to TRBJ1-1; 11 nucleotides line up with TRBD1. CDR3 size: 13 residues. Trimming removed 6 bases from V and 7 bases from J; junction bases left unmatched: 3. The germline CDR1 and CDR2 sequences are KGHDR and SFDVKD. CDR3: CATSPGQGVEAFF. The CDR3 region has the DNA TGTGCCACCAGTCCGGGACAGGGGGTTGAAGCTTTCTTT.

CDR3 sequence (DNA): TGTGCCAGCAGCCTAGCAGGGGTGGATCAGCCCCAGCATTTT. Protein: CASSLAGVDQPQHF. This chain connects TRBV11-2 to TRBJ1-5; D may be TRBD1 (6 bases). Trimming stripped 5 bases from V and 5 bases from J, with 13 bases between. The CDR3 consists of 14 residues. CDR1 and CDR2 (germline): SGHAT, FQNNGV. The variable domain in full, with the rest retrieved from reference TRBV11-2 and TRBJ1-5, is EAGVAQSPRYKIIEKRQSVAFWCNPISGHATLYWYQQILGQGPKLLIQFQNNGVVDDSQLPKDRFSAERLKGVDSTLKIQPAKLEDSAVYLCASSLAGVDQPQHFGDGTRLSIL.

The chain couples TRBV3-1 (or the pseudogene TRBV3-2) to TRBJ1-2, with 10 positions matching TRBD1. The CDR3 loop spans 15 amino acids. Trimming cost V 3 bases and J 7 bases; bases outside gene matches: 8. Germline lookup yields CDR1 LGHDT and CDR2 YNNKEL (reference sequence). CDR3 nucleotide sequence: TGTGCCAGCAGCCATCCGGGACAGGGGACGTTTGGCTACACCTTC. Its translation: CASSHPGQGTFGYTF.

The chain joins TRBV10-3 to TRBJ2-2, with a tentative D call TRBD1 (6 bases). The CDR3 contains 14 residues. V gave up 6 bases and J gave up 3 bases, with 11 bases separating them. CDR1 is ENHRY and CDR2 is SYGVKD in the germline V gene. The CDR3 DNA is TGTGCCATCAGCGACGCAGGGGACACCGGGGAGCTGTTTTTT. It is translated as CAISDAGDTGELFF.

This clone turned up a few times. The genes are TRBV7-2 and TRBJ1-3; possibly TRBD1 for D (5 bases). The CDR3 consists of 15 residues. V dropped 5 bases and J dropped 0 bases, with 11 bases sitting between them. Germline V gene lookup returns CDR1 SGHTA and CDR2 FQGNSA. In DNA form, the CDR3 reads TGTGCCAGCAGCCAGGGCAGCCTCTCTGGAAACACCATATATTTT. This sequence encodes CASSQGSLSGNTIYF.

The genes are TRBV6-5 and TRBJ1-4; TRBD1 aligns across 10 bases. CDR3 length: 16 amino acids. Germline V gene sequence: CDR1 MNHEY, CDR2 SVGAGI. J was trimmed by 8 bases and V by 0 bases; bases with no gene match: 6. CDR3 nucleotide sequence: TGTGCCAGCAGTTACTCACCGACAGGGGGCGGAGAAAAACTGTTTTTT. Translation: CASSYSPTGGGEKLFF.

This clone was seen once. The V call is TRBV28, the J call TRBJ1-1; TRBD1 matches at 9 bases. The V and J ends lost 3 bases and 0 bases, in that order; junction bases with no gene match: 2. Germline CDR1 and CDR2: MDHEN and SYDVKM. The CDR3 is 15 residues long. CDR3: CASSLGTGMNTEAFF. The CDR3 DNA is TGTGCCAGCAGTTTGGGGACAGGGATGAACACTGAAGCTTTCTTT.

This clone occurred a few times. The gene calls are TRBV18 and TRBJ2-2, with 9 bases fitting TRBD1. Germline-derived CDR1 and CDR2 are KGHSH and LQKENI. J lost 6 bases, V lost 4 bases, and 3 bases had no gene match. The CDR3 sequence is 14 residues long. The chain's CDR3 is CASSQGQGPGELFF. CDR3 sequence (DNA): TGTGCCAGCTCACAGGGACAGGGTCCCGGGGAGCTGTTTTTT.

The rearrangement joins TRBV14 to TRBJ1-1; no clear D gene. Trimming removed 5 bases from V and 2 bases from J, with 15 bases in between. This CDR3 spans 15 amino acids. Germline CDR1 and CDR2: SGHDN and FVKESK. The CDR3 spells CASSTRQSSNTEAFF. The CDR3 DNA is TGTGCCAGCAGCACACGACAATCTTCAAACACTGAAGCTTTCTTT. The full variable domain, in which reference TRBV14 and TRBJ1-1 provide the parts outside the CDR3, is EAGVTQFPSHSVIEKGQTVTLRCDPISGHDNLYWYRRVMGKEIKFLLHFVKESKQDESGMPNNRFLAERTGGTYSTLKVQPAELEDSGVYFCASSTRQSSNTEAFFGQGTRLTVV.

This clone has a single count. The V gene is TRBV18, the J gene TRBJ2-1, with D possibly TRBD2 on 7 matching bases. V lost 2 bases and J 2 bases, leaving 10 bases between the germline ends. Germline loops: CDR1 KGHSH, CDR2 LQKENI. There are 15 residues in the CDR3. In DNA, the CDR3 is TGTGCCAGCTCACCAGGAGGGGGGGCCTACAATGAGCAGTTCTTC. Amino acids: CASSPGGGAYNEQFF.

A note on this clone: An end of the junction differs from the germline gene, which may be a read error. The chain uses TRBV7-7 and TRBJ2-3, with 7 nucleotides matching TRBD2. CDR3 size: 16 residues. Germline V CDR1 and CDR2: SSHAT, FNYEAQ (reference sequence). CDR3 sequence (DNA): TGTGCTAGCAGCTTAGGTGCGGCGGGGGGCACAGATACGCAGTATTTT. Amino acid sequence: CASSLGAAGGTDTQYF.

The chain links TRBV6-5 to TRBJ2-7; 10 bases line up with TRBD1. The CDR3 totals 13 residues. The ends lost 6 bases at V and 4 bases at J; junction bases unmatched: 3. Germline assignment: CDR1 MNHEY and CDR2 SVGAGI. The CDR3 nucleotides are TGTGCCAGCAGATGGACAGGGGGATACGAGCAGTACTTC. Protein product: CASRWTGGYEQYF.

The CDR3 reads CASSLAGGPLNEQFF. DNA of the CDR3: TGTGCCAGCAGTTTAGCGGGAGGGCCTTTGAATGAGCAGTTCTTC. The chain joins TRBV6-5 to TRBJ2-1; 11 nucleotides line up with TRBD2. The CDR3 sequence is 15 residues long. The V gene's germline CDR1 is MNHEY and CDR2 SVGAGI. Trimming cost V 4 bases and J 7 bases; bases outside gene matches: 6.

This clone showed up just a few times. The CDR3 nucleotides read TGTGCCAGCAGCCGCTACTCTGGGGCCAACGTCCTGACTTTC. It codes for CASSRYSGANVLTF. The chain joins TRBV6-2 or TRBV6-3 to TRBJ2-6; D gene unclear. Per germline, CDR1 MNHEY and CDR2 SVGEGT. V dropped 6 bases and J dropped 0 bases, with 6 bases sitting between them. The CDR3 extends over 14 amino acids.

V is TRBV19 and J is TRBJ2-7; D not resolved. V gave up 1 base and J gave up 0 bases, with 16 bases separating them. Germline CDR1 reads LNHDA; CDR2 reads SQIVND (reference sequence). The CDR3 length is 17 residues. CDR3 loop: CASSIGHKIMTSYEQYF. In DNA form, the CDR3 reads TGTGCCAGTAGTATAGGACACAAGATAATGACCTCCTACGAGCAGTACTTC.

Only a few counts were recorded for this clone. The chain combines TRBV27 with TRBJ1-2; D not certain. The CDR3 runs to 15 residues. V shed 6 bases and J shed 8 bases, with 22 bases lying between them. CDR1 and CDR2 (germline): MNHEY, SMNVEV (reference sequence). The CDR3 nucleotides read TGTGCCAGCAGGGCCTCGCGACTAACCGAGGGAGGCTACACCTTC. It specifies CASRASRLTEGGYTF.

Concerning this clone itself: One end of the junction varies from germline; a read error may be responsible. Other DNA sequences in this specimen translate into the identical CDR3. CDR3 in amino acids: CASSLRSSYNEQFF. The CDR3 DNA reads TGTGCCAGCAGCTTGCGGAGCTCCTACAACGAGCAGTTCTTC. J is TRBJ2-1 and V is TRBV11-3; the D is unclear. CDR3 length: 14 residues. Germline V lookup: CDR1 SGHNT, CDR2 YENEEA.

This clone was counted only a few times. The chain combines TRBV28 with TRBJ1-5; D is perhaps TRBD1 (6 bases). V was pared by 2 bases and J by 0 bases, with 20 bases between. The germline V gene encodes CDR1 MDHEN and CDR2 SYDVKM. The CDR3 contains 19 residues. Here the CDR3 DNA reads TGTGCCAGCAGTTTACACAGGGTAGTAGGGCTATATAGCAATCAGCCCCAGCATTTT. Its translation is CASSLHRVVGLYSNQPQHF.

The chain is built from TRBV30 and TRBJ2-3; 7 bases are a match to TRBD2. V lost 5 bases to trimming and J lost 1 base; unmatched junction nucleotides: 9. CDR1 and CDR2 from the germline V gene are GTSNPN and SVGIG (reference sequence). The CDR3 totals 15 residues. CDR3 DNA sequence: TGTGCCTGGGCCCGAGCGGGGTGGGGCACAGATACGCAGTATTTT. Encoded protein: CAWARAGWGTDTQYF.

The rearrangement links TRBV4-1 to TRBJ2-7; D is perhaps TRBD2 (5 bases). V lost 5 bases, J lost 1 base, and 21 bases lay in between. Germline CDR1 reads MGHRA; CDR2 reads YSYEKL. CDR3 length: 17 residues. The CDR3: CASSTEVGQSYSYEQYF. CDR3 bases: TGCGCCAGCAGCACGGAGGTAGGCCAGTCTTATTCCTACGAGCAGTACTTC.

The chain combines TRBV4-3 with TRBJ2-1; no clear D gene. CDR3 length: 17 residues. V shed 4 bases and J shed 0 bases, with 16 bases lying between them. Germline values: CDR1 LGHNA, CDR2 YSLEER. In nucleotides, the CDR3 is TGCGCCAGCAGCCCGACTCTTGGTTCCAGCTCCTACAATGAGCAGTTCTTC. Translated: CASSPTLGSSSYNEQFF.

The CDR3 nucleotides read TGTGCCAGCGGACTAGCGACGGATGAGCAGTTCTTC. Amino acid sequence: CASGLATDEQFF. This rearrangement joins TRBV12-3 or TRBV12-4 to TRBJ2-1; 9 positions agree with TRBD2. The J segment lost 8 bases and the V segment lost 8 bases, leaving 4 bases of the junction unmatched. The CDR3 covers 12 residues.

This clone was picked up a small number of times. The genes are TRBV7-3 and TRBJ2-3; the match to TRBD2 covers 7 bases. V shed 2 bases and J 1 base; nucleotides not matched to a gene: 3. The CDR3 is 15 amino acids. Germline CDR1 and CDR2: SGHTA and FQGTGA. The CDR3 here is CASSLAGVGTDTQYF. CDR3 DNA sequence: TGTGCCAGCAGCTTAGCGGGAGTGGGCACAGATACGCAGTATTTT.

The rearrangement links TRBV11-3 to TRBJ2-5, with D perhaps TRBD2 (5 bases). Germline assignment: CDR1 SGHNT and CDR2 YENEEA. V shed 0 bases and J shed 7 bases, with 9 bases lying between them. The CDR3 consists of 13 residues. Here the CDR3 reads CASSLDGRGTQYF. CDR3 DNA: TGTGCCAGCAGCTTAGATGGCCGGGGGACCCAGTACTTC.